This T cell receptor beta chain was recovered during a study of cytomegalovirus exposure and HLA in healthy donors. Overall study: Earlier, 150 million to 200 million T cells were analyzed, and around 100 million unique TCR beta sequences were found among them.

Despite likely unrecorded immune exposures, the donors were nominally healthy at the time of sampling. Points on this clone: The antigen is unknown.

Trimming pared 4 bases from V and 3 bases from J, leaving 18 bases between. This CDR3 is built from 17 residues. Germline CDR1 SEHNR, CDR2 FQNEAQ (reference sequence). Primers for the PCR totalled 60 Vbeta and 13 Jbeta. Assay: immunoSEQ multiplex PCR; the TCRdb copy retains only in-frame clones and omits some. The sample has 150,000 to 200,000 clones, more than 65% seen once. Whole-study results and caveats: A later analysis by the authors found several of the most significant clusters apparently linked to common viral pathogens. Associated with cytomegalovirus, according to the listing, were around 160 TCR beta chains.

Sequencing was performed on PBMCs. The chain employs TRBV7-9 and TRBJ2-2; tentative D call: TRBD2 (5 bases). The sequence was collected from a man between 35 and 55 years old in good health and CMV-seropositive. The CDR3 coding sequence is TGTGCCAGCAGCTCAACCGAGGGCCTCCAGCACACCGGGGAGCTGTTTTTT. Residues: CASSSTEGLQHTGELFF.